Listed below are T cell receptor beta chains from one sample, sequenced in a study of T cell responses to AZD1222 COVID-19 vaccine. Assay used: immunoSEQ multiplex PCR; TCRdb lists only in-frame clones, some missing. The sample has around 130,000 clones; about 90% are singletons. The sequencing here drew on peripheral blood, taken on day 0 of AZD1222 vaccination. The receptor source for this set is an adult in good health. Each CDR3 is given with its conserved first and last residue. A D gene is named only where the DNA matches it firmly. Size values are once, few and many counts, or a class for expanded clones, and some rows have none.

J gene | clone size | V gene | D gene | CDR3 DNA | CDR3 protein
TRBJ1-1 | . | TRBV5-1 | . | TGCGCCAGCAGCTTCACCAACATGAACACTGAAGCTTTCTTT | CASSFTNMNTEAFF
TRBJ2-3 | once | TRBV7-3 | . | TGTGCCAGCAGCTTAACCAGATACACAGATACGCAGTATTTT | CASSLTRYTDTQYF
TRBJ2-5 | . | TRBV11-2 | TRBD1 | TGTGCCAGCAGCCAGGACAGGTTCCAAGAGACCCAGTACTTC | CASSQDRFQETQYF
TRBJ1-6 | . | TRBV14 | . | TGTGCCAGCAGCCAAGATATTCTCTCAGGGTCACCCCTCCACTTT | CASSQDILSGSPLHF
TRBJ1-2 | . | TRBV2 | . | TGTGCCAGCAGCCCCCGAGCTACAGGTTACCTAGAGAATGGCTACACCTTC | CASSPRATGYLENGYTF
TRBJ1-4 | . | TRBV5-1 | . | TGCGCCAGCAGCGTTGGGCCTAATGAAAAACTGTTTTTT | CASSVGPNEKLFF
TRBJ2-2 | . | TRBV19 | . | TGTGCCAGTAGTATAGGCCAGAACACCGGGGAGCTGTTTTTT | CASSIGQNTGELFF
TRBJ2-5 | . | TRBV11-2 | TRBD1 | TGTGCCAGCAGCCCCCGGACAGGGGTAATCGAGACCCAGTACTTC | CASSPRTGVIETQYF
TRBJ1-2 | once | TRBV7-9 | TRBD1 | TGTGCCAGCAGACCCGGGACAGGGTTTAGAGATGGCTACACCTTC | CASRPGTGFRDGYTF
TRBJ2-7 | . | TRBV7-8 | . | TGTGCCAGCAGCGTACGTGAGGGGACCACCTACGAGCAGTACTTC | CASSVREGTTYEQYF
TRBJ1-2 | . | TRBV3-1/TRBV3-2 | . | TGTGCCAGCAGCCAAGCCGCCAGGGCCTATGGCTACACCTTC | CASSQAARAYGYTF
TRBJ2-5 | once | TRBV6-4 | . | TGTGCCAGCAGTGAGGAGACCCAGTACTTC | CASSEETQYF